This T cell receptor beta chain was sequenced for a study of blood T cell repertoires in COVID-19 (dated by TCRdb to the early 2020s). Study-wide context: The collaborator samples originated in the United States, Italy and Spain and spanned the acute and convalescent phases of COVID-19. The prospective study material was composed of cDNA or gDNA derived from T cells, B-cell-depleted T cells, or PBMCs. Subjects who had been exposed to COVID-19, were actively infected with it, or had recovered from it provided the deeply sampled blood TCRbeta repertoires that made up the dataset. The repertoires were made available in a free public database intended to serve as a resource for research on the immune response to SARS-CoV-2. The samples were drawn from the first 160 participants of the ongoing ImmuneRACE study and from about 1,200 subjects provided by 6 global collaborators. Nearly every sample came with metadata listing a de-identified subject ID, COVID-19 status, age in years and sex. Where available, HLA class I and class II types were taken from metadata supplied by the sample provider and were not determined by assay-based typing. The study at large found these results: Clinical and demographic metadata were provided uncurated, with the amount varying by source and participant.

The immunoSEQ Assay, a bias-controlled multiplex PCR, was used to amplify TCRbeta CDR3 regions from genomic DNA. On the study's bioinformatics: The number of nucleated cells in each sample was estimated by amplification of reference gene primers within the assay. Sequence reads were collapsed and filtered to measure the absolute abundance of every unique TCRbeta CDR3 rearrangement. For each sample, productive Simpson clonality was calculated by taking the square root of Simpson's diversity index across productive rearrangements. The clones in this table, taken by TCRdb from immuneACCESS, are in-frame only. Not every clone is retained; where verified, under half of the shortfall comes from an unresolved V gene, and the cause of the rest is unknown. D and trimming were read from the DNA, whereas the V and J calls and clone size are those reported in that table. Present in this sample are under 250,000 clones, roughly nine tenths of which were seen just once. The top ten hold 0.7% to 0.85% of the sample.

In this sample, this clone turned up once. What this receptor recognizes is not known. Within one base of it there is no much larger clone, and no base qualities were kept. One collaborating source in Seattle enrolled patients during active infection and followed them longitudinally through the course of disease. The collaborating institutions used their own protocols to collect whole blood in K2EDTA tubes. For TCRbeta analysis, collaborator samples were shipped as frozen whole blood, as isolated PBMCs, or as DNA extracted from either sample type. CDR1 and CDR2 are read off the germline V gene as SNHLY and FYNNEI. Reading from cysteine to phenylalanine, the CDR3 counts 14 amino acids. Only the CDR3 portion is preserved as DNA: 42 bases, with reading frame beginning at the first base. After removal of 6 bases from V and 7 bases from J, the junction retains 6 bases not matched to a gene.

Sequenced input: peripheral blood. This TCR came from a man aged 60-69 years with COVID-19, enrolled during active disease. The V and J genes are TRBV2 and TRBJ1-6; 7 junctional bases match TRBD1. In nucleotides, the sequence is TGTGCCAGCAGCGCCAGGGGGTACAATTCACCCCTCCACTTT. Its product reads: CASSARGYNSPLHF.